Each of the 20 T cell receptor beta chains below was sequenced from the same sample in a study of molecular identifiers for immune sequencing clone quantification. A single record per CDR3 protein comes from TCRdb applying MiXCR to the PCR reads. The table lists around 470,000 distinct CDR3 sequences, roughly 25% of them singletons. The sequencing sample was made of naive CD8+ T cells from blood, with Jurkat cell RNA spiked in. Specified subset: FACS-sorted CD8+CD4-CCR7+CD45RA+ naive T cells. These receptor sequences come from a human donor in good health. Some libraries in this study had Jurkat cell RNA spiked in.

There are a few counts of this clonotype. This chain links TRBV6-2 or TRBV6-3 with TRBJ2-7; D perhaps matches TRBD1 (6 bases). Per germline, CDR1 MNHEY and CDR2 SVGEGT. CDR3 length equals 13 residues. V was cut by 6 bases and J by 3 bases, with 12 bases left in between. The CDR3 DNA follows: TGTGCCAGCAGAAGGGACACTTTCTACGAGCAGTACTTC. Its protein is CASRRDTFYEQYF.

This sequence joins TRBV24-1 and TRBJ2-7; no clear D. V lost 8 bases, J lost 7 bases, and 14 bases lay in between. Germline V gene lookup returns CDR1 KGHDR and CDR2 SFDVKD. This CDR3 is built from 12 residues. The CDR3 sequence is CATKAASGEQYF. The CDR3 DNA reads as TGTGCCACCAAGGCCGCCTCGGGTGAGCAGTACTTC.

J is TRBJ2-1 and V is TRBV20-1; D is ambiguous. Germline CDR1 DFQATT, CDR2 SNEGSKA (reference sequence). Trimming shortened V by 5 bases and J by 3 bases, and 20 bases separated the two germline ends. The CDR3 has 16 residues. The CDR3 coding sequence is TGCAGTGCTCCCACCTGGGGATCACCCAACTACAATGAGCAGTTCTTC. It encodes CSAPTWGSPNYNEQFF.

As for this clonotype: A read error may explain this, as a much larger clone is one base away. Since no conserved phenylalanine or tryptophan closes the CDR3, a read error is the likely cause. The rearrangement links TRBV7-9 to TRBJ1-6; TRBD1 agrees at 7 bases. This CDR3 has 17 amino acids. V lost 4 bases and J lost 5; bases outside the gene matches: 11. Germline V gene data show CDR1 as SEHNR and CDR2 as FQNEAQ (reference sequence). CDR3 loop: CASSSSPGQENNSPLHC. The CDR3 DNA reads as TGTGCCAGCAGCTCCTCCCCTGGACAGGAAAATAATTCACCCCTCCACTGT.

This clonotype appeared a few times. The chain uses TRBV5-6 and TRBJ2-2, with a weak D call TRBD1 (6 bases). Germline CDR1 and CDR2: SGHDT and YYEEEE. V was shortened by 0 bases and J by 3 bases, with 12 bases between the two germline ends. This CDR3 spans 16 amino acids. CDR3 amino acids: CASSLVPGDDTGELFF. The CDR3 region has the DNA TGTGCCAGCAGCTTGGTTCCAGGGGATGACACCGGGGAGCTGTTTTTT.

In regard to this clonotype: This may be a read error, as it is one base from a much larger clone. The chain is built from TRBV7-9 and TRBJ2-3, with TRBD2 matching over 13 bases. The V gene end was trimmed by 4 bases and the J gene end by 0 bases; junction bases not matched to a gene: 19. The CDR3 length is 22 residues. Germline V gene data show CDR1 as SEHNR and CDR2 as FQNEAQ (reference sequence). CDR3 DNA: TGTGCCAGCAGCTGGCCCTTCGGGACTAGCGGGGAGGAGGTGCCTAGCACAGATACGCAGTATTTT. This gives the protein CASSWPFGTSGEEVPSTDTQYF.

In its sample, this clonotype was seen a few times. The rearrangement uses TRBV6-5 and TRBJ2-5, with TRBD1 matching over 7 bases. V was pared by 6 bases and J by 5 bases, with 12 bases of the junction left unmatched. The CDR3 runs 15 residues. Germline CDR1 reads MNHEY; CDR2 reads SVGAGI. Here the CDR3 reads CASSPLDRLVETQYF. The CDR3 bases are TGTGCCAGCAGCCCCCTGGACAGGTTGGTGGAGACCCAGTACTTC.

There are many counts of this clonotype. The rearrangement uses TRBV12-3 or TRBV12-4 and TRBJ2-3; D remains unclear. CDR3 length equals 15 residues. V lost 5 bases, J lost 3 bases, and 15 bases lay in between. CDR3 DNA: TGTGCCAGCAGTGTACTCCTAATTAGGACAGATACGCAGTATTTT. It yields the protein CASSVLLIRTDTQYF.

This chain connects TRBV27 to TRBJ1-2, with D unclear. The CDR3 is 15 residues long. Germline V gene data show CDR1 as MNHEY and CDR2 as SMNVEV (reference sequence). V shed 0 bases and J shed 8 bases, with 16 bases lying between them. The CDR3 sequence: CASSLSIGVPGGYTF. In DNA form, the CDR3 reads TGTGCCAGCAGTTTATCAATTGGGGTACCGGGAGGCTACACCTTC.

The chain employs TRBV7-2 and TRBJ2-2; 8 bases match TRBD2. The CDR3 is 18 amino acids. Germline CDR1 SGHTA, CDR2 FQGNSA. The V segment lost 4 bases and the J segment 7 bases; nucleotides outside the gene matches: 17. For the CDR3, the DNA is TGTGCCAGCAGCTCGCGTCTTACGGGGGGGCCCTTTGACGGGGAGCTGTTTTTT. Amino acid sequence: CASSSRLTGGPFDGELFF.

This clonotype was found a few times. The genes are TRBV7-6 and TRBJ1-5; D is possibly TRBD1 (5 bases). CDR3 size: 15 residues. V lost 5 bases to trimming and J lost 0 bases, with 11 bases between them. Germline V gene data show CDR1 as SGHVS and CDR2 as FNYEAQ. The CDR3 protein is CASSLDGTSNQPQHF. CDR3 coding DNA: TGTGCCAGCAGCCTAGACGGGACTAGCAATCAGCCCCAGCATTTT.

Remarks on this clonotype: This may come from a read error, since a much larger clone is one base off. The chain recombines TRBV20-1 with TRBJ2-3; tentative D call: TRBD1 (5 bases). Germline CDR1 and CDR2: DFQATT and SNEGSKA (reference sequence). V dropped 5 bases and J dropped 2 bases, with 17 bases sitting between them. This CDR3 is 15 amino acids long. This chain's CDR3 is CSASTDRNNTDTQYF. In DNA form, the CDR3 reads TGCAGTGCTTCTACAGACAGAAATAACACAGATACGCAGTATTTT.

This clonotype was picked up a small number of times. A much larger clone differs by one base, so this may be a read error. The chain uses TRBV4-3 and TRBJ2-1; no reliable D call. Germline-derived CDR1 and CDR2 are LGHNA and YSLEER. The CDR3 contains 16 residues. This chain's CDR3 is CASSQDRASSHNEQFF. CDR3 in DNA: TGCGCCAGCAGCCAAGATAGGGCCAGCTCCCACAATGAGCAGTTCTTC.

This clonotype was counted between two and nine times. CDR3 nucleotide sequence: TGTGCCAGCAGCGTATTTAAGGACACAGATACGCAGTATTTT. Its protein is CASSVFKDTDTQYF. The chain links TRBV9 to TRBJ2-3, with D unresolved. Between the trimmed V and J ends, which lost 1 base and 2 bases, there was a span of 8 bases. Germline values: CDR1 SGDLS, CDR2 YYNGEE. This CDR3 has 14 amino acids.

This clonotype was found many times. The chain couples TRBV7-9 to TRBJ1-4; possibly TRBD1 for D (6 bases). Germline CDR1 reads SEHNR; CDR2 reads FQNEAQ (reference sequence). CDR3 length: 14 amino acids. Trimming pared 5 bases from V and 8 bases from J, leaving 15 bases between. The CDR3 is CASSPSTGGEKLFF. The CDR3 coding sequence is TGTGCCAGCAGCCCATCGACAGGAGGAGAAAAACTGTTTTTT.

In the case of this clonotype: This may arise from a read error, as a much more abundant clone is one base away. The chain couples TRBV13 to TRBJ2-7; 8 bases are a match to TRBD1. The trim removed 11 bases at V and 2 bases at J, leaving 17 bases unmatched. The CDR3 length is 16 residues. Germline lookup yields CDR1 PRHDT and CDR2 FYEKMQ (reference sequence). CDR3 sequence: CACNPAPGQEPYEQYF. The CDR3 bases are TGTGCCTGCAACCCGGCCCCGGGACAGGAGCCCTACGAGCAGTACTTC. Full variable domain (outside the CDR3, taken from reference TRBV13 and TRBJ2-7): AAGVIQSPRHLIKEKRETATLKCYPIPRHDTVYWYQQGPGQDPQFLISFYEKMQSDKGSIPDRFSAQQFSDYHSELNMSSLELGDSALYFCACNPAPGQEPYEQYFGPGTRLTVT.

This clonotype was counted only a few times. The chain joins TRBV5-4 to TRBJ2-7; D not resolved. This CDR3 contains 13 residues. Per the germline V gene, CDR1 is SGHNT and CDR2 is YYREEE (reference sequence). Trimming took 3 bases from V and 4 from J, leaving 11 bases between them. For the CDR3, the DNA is TGTGCCAGCAGCTCGGTACCCTCTTACGAGCAGTACTTC. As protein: CASSSVPSYEQYF. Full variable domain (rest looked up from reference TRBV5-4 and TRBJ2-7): ETGVTQSPTHLIKTRGQQVTLRCSSQSGHNTVSWYQQALGQGPQFIFQYYREEENGRGNFPPRFSGLQFPNYSSELNVNALELDDSALYLCASSSVPSYEQYFGPGTRLTVT.

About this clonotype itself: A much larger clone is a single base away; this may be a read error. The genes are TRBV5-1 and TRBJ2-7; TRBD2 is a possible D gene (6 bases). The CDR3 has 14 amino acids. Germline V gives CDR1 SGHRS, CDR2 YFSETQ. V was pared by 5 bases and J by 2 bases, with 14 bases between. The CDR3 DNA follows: TGCGCCAGCAGAACGGCGGGACCGACCTACGAGCAGTACTTC. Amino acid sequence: CASRTAGPTYEQYF.

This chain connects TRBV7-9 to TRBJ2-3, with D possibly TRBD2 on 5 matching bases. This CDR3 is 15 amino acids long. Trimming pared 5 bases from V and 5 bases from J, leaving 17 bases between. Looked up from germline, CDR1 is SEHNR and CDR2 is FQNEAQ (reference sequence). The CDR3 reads CASSRLGREGDTQYF. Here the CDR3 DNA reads TGTGCCAGCAGCCGTTTGGGGAGAGAGGGAGATACGCAGTATTTT.

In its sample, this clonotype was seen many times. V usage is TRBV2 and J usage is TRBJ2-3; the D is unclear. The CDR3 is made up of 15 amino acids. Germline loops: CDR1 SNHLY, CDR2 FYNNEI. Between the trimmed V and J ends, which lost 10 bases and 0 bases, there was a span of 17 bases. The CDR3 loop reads CATSEGRTSTDTQYF. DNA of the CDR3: TGTGCCACTTCGGAAGGGCGCACTAGCACAGATACGCAGTATTTT.